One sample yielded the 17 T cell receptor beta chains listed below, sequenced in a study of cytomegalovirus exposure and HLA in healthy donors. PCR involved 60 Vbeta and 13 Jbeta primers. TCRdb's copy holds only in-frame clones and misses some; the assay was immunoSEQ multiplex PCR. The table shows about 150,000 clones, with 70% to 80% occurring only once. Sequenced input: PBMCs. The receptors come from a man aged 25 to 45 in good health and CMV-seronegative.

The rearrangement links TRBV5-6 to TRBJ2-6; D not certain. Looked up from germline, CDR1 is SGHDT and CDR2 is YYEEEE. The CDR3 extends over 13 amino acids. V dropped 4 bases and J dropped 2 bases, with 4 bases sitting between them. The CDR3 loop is CASSRTGANVLTF. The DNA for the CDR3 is TGTGCCAGCAGCCGTACTGGGGCCAACGTCCTGACTTTC.

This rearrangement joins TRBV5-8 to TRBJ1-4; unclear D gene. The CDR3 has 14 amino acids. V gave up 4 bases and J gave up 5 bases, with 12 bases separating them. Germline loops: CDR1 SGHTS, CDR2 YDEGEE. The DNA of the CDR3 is TGTGCCAGCAGCCGGAGGGTACGGAATGAAAAACTGTTTTTT. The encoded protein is CASSRRVRNEKLFF.

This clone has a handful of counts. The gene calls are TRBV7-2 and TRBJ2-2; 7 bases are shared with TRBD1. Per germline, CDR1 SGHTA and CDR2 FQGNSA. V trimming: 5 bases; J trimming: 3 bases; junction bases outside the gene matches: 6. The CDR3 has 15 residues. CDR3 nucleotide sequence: TGTGCCAGCAGCCCTTCCGGGACAGACACCGGGGAGCTGTTTTTT. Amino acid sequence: CASSPSGTDTGELFF.

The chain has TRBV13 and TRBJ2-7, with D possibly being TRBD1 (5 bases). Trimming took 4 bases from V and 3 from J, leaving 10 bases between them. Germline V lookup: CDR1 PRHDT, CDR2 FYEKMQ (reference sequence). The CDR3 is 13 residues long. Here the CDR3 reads CASSSSGFYEQYF. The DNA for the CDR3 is TGTGCCAGCAGCTCTTCAGGGTTCTACGAGCAGTACTTC.

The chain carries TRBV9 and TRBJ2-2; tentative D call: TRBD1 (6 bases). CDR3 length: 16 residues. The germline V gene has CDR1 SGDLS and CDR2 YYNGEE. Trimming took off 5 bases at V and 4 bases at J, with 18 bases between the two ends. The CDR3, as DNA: TGTGCCAGCAGTGAGAGGTACGGACAGAGCACCGGGGAGCTGTTTTTT. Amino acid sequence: CASSERYGQSTGELFF. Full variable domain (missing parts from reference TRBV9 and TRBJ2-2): DSGVTQTPKHLITATGQRVTLRCSPRSGDLSVYWYQQSLDQGLQFLIQYYNGEERAKGNILERFSAQQFPDLHSELNLSSLELGDSALYFCASSERYGQSTGELFFGEGSRLTVL.

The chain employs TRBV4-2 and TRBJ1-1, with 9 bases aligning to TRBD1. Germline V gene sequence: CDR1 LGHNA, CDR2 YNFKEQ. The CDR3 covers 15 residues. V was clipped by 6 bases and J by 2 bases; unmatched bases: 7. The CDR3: CASRNGDRENTEAFF. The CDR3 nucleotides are TGTGCCAGCAGGAACGGGGACAGGGAAAACACTGAAGCTTTCTTT.

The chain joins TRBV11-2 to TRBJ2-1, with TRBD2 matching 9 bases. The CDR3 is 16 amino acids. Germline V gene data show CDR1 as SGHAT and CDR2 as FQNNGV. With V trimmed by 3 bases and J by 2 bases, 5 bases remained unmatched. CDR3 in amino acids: CASSLTGGGAYNEQFF. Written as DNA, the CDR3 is TGTGCCAGCAGCTTGACTGGCGGGGGGGCCTACAATGAGCAGTTCTTC.

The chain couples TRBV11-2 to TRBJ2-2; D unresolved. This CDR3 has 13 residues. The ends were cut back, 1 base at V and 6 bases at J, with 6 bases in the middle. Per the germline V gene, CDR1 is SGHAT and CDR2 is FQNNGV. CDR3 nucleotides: TGTGCCAGCAGCTTAGGGGCACCCGGGGAGCTGTTTTTT. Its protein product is CASSLGAPGELFF. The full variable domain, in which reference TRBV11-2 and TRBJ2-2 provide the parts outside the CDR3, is EAGVAQSPRYKIIEKRQSVAFWCNPISGHATLYWYQQILGQGPKLLIQFQNNGVVDDSQLPKDRFSAERLKGVDSTLKIQPAKLEDSAVYLCASSLGAPGELFFGEGSRLTVL.

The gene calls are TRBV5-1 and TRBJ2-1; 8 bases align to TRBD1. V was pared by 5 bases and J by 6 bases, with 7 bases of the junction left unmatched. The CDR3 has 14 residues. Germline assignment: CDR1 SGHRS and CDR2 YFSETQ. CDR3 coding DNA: TGCGCCAGCAGGCCGGGACAGGACGCCAATGAGCAGTTCTTC. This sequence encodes CASRPGQDANEQFF.

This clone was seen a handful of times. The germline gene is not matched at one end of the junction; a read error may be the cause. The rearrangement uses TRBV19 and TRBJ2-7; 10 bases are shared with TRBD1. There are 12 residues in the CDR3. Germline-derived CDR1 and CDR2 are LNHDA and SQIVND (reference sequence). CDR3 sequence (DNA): TGTGCCAGTAGTATGGGTATGGGGACAGGGGCGTTC. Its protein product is CASSMGMGTGAF.

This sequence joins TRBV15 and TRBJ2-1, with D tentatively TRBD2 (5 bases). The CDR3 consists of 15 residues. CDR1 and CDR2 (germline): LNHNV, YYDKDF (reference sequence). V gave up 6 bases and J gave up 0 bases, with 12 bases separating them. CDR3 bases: TGTGCCACCAGACAAAGTGGGAGCTCCTACAATGAGCAGTTCTTC. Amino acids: CATRQSGSSYNEQFF. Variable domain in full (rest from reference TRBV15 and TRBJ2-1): DAMVIQNPRYQVTQFGKPVTLSCSQTLNHNVMYWYQQKSSQAPKLLFHYYDKDFNNEADTPDNFQSRRPNTSFCFLDIRSPGLGDTAMYLCATRQSGSSYNEQFFGPGTRLTVL.

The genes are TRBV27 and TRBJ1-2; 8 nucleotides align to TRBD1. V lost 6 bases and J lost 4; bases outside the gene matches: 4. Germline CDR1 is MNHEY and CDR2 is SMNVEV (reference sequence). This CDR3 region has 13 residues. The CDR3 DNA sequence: TGTGCCAGCAGGCGACAGGGGTTCTATGGCTACACCTTC. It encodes CASRRQGFYGYTF.

The CDR3 is CASQGVNTGELFF. DNA for the CDR3: TGTGCCAGCCAAGGAGTAAACACCGGGGAGCTGTTTTTT. The chain employs TRBV6-5 and TRBJ2-2, with unresolved D. V shed 8 bases and J shed 2 bases, with 9 bases lying between them. Germline-derived CDR1 and CDR2 are MNHEY and SVGAGI. CDR3 length: 13 residues.

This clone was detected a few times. The DNA for the CDR3 is TGTGCCAGCAGCTTGGATCCGGGGGTGAACACTGAAGCTTTCTTT. It translates to CASSLDPGVNTEAFF. This chain links TRBV5-4 with TRBJ1-1; D is possibly TRBD1 (5 bases). CDR3 size: 15 residues. CDR1 and CDR2 (germline): SGHNT, YYREEE (reference sequence). The ends were cut back, 0 bases at V and 0 bases at J, with 9 bases in the middle.

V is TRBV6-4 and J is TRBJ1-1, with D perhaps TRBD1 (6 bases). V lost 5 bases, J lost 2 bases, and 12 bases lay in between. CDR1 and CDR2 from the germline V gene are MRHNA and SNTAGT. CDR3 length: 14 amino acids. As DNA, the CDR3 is TGTGCCAGCAGTCAGGAAGGGGGAAACACTGAAGCTTTCTTT. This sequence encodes CASSQEGGNTEAFF.

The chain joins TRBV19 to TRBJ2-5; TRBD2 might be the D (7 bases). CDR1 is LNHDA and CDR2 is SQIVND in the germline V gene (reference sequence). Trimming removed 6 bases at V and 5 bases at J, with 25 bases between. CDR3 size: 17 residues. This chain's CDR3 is CASSSPGGRDSRETQYF. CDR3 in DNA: TGTGCCAGTAGCAGCCCCGGGGGGCGGGACTCTAGGGAGACCCAGTACTTC.

As DNA, the CDR3 is TGTGCCAGCAACCTACAGGGAAGGAACGGCAATCAGCCCCAGCATTTT. Translation gives CASNLQGRNGNQPQHF. V is TRBV28 and J is TRBJ1-5; perhaps TRBD1 as D (6 bases). Trimming cost V 7 bases and J 2 bases, with 18 bases left between them. There are 16 residues in the CDR3. CDR1 MDHEN and CDR2 SYDVKM come from the germline V gene.